This T cell receptor beta chain appears in the sequencing data of a study of T cell responses to AZD1222 COVID-19 vaccine. Findings of the study overall: Unmutated variant regions are reportedly the target of nearly half of TCRs that are spike-specific.

The CDR3 loop spans 15 amino acids. Germline CDR1 and CDR2: SGHVS and FNYEAQ. The V end was cut by 5 bases, the J end by 0 bases, with 11 bases between. In the case of this clone: No antigen is known for it.

The protocol was immunoSEQ multiplex PCR, while the TCRdb copy is restricted to in-frame clones and leaves out a portion. The sample includes some 150,000 clones, roughly 90% seen only once; the top ten take approximately 3.4%. Here the sequenced sample was peripheral blood, taken 28 days after the second AZD1222 dose. The V call is TRBV7-6, the J call TRBJ2-1; TRBD2 might be the D (6 bases). This sequence originates from an adult who received the AZD1222 COVID-19 vaccine. For the CDR3, the DNA is TGTGCCAGCAGCCCTATAGCGGTCTCCTACAATGAGCAGTTCTTC. As protein: CASSPIAVSYNEQFF.